This T cell receptor (beta chain) was sequenced during a study of blood T cell repertoires in COVID-19. Overall study context: In each case, the material was cDNA or gDNA derived from T cells, B-cell-depleted T cells, or PBMCs.

V dropped 5 bases and J dropped 3; count of bases not matched to a gene: 4. The CDR3 is made up of 13 amino acids. The V gene's germline CDR1 is LNHDA and CDR2 SQIVND (reference sequence). Using immunoSEQ multiplex PCR, the repertoire was profiled, and TCRdb retains in-frame clones only, with some absent. The data show 300,000 to 450,000 clones, with around nine tenths seen just once and under 1.2% held by the top ten. Everyone who took part was about 18 to 89 years old, and they came from about two dozen US areas. Donors were grouped by their self-reported clinical history. A PCR-confirmed or clinician-diagnosed COVID-19 case had contacted exposed participants within 2 weeks of entry.

The TCR sequence derives from a woman aged 25 to 39 who had been exposed to COVID-19. The sequencing input was PBMCs or T cells enriched from blood (not recorded which). The chain has TRBV19 and TRBJ2-7; TRBD1 aligns across 7 bases. CDR3: CASSRDRIYEQYF. The DNA of the CDR3 is TGTGCCAGTAGTCGGGACAGAATCTACGAGCAGTACTTC.